A selection of T cell receptor beta chains follows, all from one sample in a study of human T cells and chemical hapten exposure. Each CDR3 protein is one row after TCRdb ran MiXCR on the RACE reads. The data show approximately 84,000 distinct CDR3 sequences, approximately 10% seen once. The starting material was whole blood, obtained in connection with sensitization to the hapten diphenylcyclopropenone (DPC). The origin of the receptors is a man between 18 and 35 years old with alopecia areata. Some clones in this sample may be carry-over from other donors' samples. Both conserved end residues are part of each CDR3. The D gene is left open where the match is weak. Rows may omit the clone size; those that give it use once, few, many or a size class.

TRBJ1-1,NA,few,TRBV5-1,CASSLARGSLNTEAFF,TGCGCCAGCAGCTTGGCCCGGGGGAGCTTGAACACTGAAGCTTTCTTT
TRBJ2-2,TRBD2,NA,TRBV2,CASSKAGAYTGELFF,TGTGCCAGCTCCAAGGCGGGAGCGTACACCGGGGAGCTGTTTTTT
TRBJ1-1,NA,few,TRBV9,CASSVERGIGTEAFF,TGTGCCAGCAGCGTAGAAAGGGGTATCGGCACTGAAGCTTTCTTT
TRBJ1-6,NA,few,TRBV5-4,CASSLQQENSPLHF,TGTGCCAGCAGCTTACAGCAAGAAAATTCACCCCTCCACTTT
TRBJ2-5,NA,many,TRBV29-1,CSVQGLPRRETQYF,TGCAGCGTCCAAGGCTTGCCGAGGCGAGAGACCCAGTACTTC
TRBJ2-7,NA,few,TRBV2,CASSEPEVEAYEQYF,TGTGCCAGCAGTGAACCCGAGGTTGAAGCCTACGAGCAGTACTTC
TRBJ2-3,NA,few,TRBV5-1,CASSTDGAGTSTDTQYF,TGCGCCAGCAGCACAGATGGGGCAGGAACTAGCACAGATACGCAGTATTTT
TRBJ1-2,NA,many,TRBV15,CATSRERTVSGYTF,TGTGCCACCAGCAGAGAACGGACAGTGAGTGGCTACACCTTC
TRBJ1-1,NA,few,TRBV6-1,CASPLKGFTNTEAFF,TGTGCCAGCCCCTTGAAGGGGTTCACGAACACTGAAGCTTTCTTT
TRBJ1-1,NA,many,TRBV6-1,CASSPRNVVTEAFF,TGTGCCAGCAGTCCCCGGAATGTGGTCACTGAAGCTTTCTTT
TRBJ2-1,NA,NA,TRBV7-8,CASSLARDNEQFF,TGTGCCAGCAGCTTAGCCAGGGACAATGAGCAGTTCTTC
TRBJ1-1,NA,few,TRBV28,CASSSLFPEAFF,TGTGCCAGCAGTTCCCTCTTCCCTGAAGCTTTCTTT
TRBJ1-1,NA,many,TRBV6-2/TRBV6-3,CASSYLEVNTEAFF,TGTGCCAGCAGTTACCTAGAAGTGAACACTGAAGCTTTCTTT
TRBJ2-3,TRBD2,many,TRBV20-1,CSARSPGTSGVTSTDTQYF,TGCAGTGCTAGAAGTCCCGGGACTAGCGGGGTTACTAGCACAGATACGCAGTATTTT
TRBJ2-7,TRBD1,NA,TRBV6-5,CASRAQQGAFYEQYF,TGTGCCAGCAGGGCCCAACAGGGGGCATTCTACGAGCAGTACTTC
TRBJ2-7,NA,many,TRBV6-2/TRBV6-3,CASSYSVGVRSYEQYF,TGTGCCAGCAGTTACTCGGTTGGGGTGAGGTCCTACGAGCAGTACTTC
TRBJ2-7,NA,NA,TRBV28,CASSSGGRGSYEQYF,TGTGCCAGCAGCTCCGGGGGCCGGGGTTCCTACGAGCAGTACTTC
TRBJ1-1,NA,NA,TRBV2,CASFYRDWNTEAFF,TGTGCCAGCTTCTACAGGGATTGGAACACTGAAGCTTTCTTT
TRBJ2-4,NA,many,TRBV4-1,CASSQAVQVAKNIQYF,TGCGCCAGCAGCCAAGCTGTCCAGGTAGCCAAAAACATTCAGTACTTC
TRBJ2-7,NA,many,TRBV7-9,CASSPTEVLYEQYF,TGTGCCAGCAGCCCCACAGAGGTACTCTACGAGCAGTACTTC
TRBJ1-5,TRBD1,few,TRBV20-1,CSATDREVWPQHF,TGCAGTGCTACCGACAGGGAGGTATGGCCCCAGCATTTT
TRBJ1-1,NA,few,TRBV10-3,CAISEGSEAFF,TGTGCCATCAGTGAGGGGTCTGAAGCTTTCTTT
TRBJ2-5,NA,NA,TRBV6-5,CASRQGFQETQYF,TGTGCCAGCAGACAGGGATTCCAAGAGACCCAGTACTTC
TRBJ2-7,NA,NA,TRBV27,CASSGGPSYEQYF,TGTGCCAGCAGTGGGGGCCCCTCCTACGAGCAGTACTTC